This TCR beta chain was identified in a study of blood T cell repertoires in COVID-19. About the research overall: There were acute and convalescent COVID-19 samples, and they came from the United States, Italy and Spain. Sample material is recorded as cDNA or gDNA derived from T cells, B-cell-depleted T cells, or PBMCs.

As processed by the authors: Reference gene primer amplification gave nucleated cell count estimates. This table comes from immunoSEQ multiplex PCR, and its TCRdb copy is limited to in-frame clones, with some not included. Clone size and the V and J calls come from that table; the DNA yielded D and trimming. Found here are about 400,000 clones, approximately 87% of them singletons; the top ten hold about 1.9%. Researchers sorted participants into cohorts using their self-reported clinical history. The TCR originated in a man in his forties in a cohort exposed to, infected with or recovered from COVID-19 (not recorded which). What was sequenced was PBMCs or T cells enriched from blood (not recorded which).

The CDR3, as DNA: TGTGCCAGCATCCGGGACACGGCCACCGGGGAGCTGTTTTTT. It translates to CASIRDTATGELFF. The chain is built from TRBV2 and TRBJ2-2; TRBD1 might be the D (6 bases). Germline CDR1 is SNHLY and CDR2 is FYNNEI. V was trimmed by 7 bases and J by 4 bases, leaving 13 bases between them. This CDR3 region has 14 residues.